This is a list of T cell receptor beta chains from one sample in a study of T-cell reconstitution after alpha-beta-depleted transplantation in children. TCRdb re-derived calls from the PCR reads in MiXCR, one entry per CDR3 protein. The table lists more than 450,000 distinct CDR3 sequences, 15% to 20% of them singletons, with approximately 3% in the top ten. The source was PBMCs from the stem cell graft donor, collected from the stem cell graft. Every receptor here comes from a human donor who donated a stem cell graft to a child with acute lymphoblastic leukemia. The CDR3 runs from the conserved cysteine through the conserved F or W. The D gene is left open where the match is weak. Only part of the rows carry a size: once, few, many, or a class if the clone is expanded.

v_gene	d_gene	j_gene	abundance	CDR3nt	CDR3aa
TRBV19	-	TRBJ1-5	-	TGTGCCAGTAGTTTCAGGGAGGGAGGAAATCAGCCCCAGCATTTT	CASSFREGGNQPQHF
TRBV29-1	TRBD1	TRBJ2-5	-	TGCAGCGGGGTCCCGGGACAGGAAGAGACCCAGTACTTC	CSGVPGQEETQYF
TRBV20-1	-	TRBJ1-1	-	TGCAGTGCGGGGACGGGACGGATGAACACTGAAGCTTTCTTT	CSAGTGRMNTEAFF
TRBV12-3/TRBV12-4	TRBD1	TRBJ2-5	few	TGTGCCAGCAGTTTAAGGTCAGGGGGAGAGACCCAGTACTTC	CASSLRSGGETQYF
TRBV6-5	-	TRBJ1-5	few	TGTGCCAGCAGTTTAGGGCAGGGCCAGCCCCAGCATTTT	CASSLGQGQPQHF
TRBV12-3/TRBV12-4	TRBD2	TRBJ2-1	-	TGTGCCAGCAGTCCCATTAGCGGGAAGGGTGACAATGAGCAGTTCTTC	CASSPISGKGDNEQFF
TRBV5-6	TRBD2	TRBJ2-1	-	TGTGCCAGCAGCTCCCGACTAGCGGGAAAGGTCGAGCAGTTCTTC	CASSSRLAGKVEQFF
TRBV7-9	-	TRBJ2-4	few	TGTGCCAGCAGCTTCCCGACGGCTAGCTCCAAAAACATTCAGTACTTC	CASSFPTASSKNIQYF
TRBV5-1	TRBD1	TRBJ1-4	-	TGCGCCAGCAGCATAGGACAGGCAACTAATGAAAAACTGTTTTTT	CASSIGQATNEKLFF
TRBV29-1	TRBD2	TRBJ2-5	few	TGCAGCGTTGAGACCGCGGCTAGCGGGGCGGGCAAGACCCAGTACTTC	CSVETAASGAGKTQYF
TRBV7-2	-	TRBJ1-5	few	TGTGCCAGCAGCCCGGACTCAGATAGCAATCAGCCCCAGCATTTT	CASSPDSDSNQPQHF
TRBV10-3	TRBD2	TRBJ2-1	few	TGTGCCATGGGACTAGCGGGTTTCAATGAGCAGTTCTTC	CAMGLAGFNEQFF
TRBV5-1	-	TRBJ2-5	-	TGCGCCAGCAGCGAAAGACAGACCTACCAAGAGACCCAGTACTTC	CASSERQTYQETQYF
TRBV12-3/TRBV12-4	-	TRBJ2-5	few	TGTGCCAGCAGTTTCACAGAAGGGACCCAGTACTTC	CASSFTEGTQYF
TRBV4-1	-	TRBJ2-3	few	TGCGCCAGCAGCCAAGAACAGGACAGCCAGCGTCAGTATTTT	CASSQEQDSQRQYF
TRBV18	-	TRBJ2-1	-	TGTGCCAGCTCCCTCATCCAACCCGAGTCCAATGAGCAGTTCTTC	CASSLIQPESNEQFF
TRBV5-1	-	TRBJ2-2	few	TGCGCCAGCAGCTTGCCTGAGAGCGGGAACACCGGGGAGCTGTTTTTT	CASSLPESGNTGELFF
TRBV7-6	-	TRBJ2-1	-	TGTGCCAGCAGCTTAGTCATGGGCCCCTGGAATGAGCAGTTCTTC	CASSLVMGPWNEQFF
TRBV3-1	TRBD2	TRBJ2-7	-	TGTGCCAGCAGCCGCCTGGGGGGAGGGAGCTCCTACGAGCAGTACTTC	CASSRLGGGSSYEQYF
TRBV7-8	-	TRBJ2-3	few	TGTGCCAGCAGCTTAGTATCAGCTAGCACAGATACGCAGTATTTT	CASSLVSASTDTQYF
TRBV11-1	TRBD1	TRBJ2-7	-	TGTGCCAGCAGCTTGTGGACAGGACAGAATTACGAGCAGTACTTC	CASSLWTGQNYEQYF
TRBV5-1	-	TRBJ1-1	few	TGCGCCAGCAGCTTGACCGAGGTCACTGAAGCTTTCTTT	CASSLTEVTEAFF
TRBV7-8	-	TRBJ2-7	few	TGTGCCAGCAGCTTATCCGGGAGCGGCGTCTACGAGCAGTACTTC	CASSLSGSGVYEQYF
TRBV7-3	-	TRBJ2-3	-	TGTGCCAGCAGCTTAACGTCGGCAGGGTATGATACGCAGTATTTT	CASSLTSAGYDTQYF
TRBV5-1	-	TRBJ1-5	many	TGCGCCAGCAGCTTTGGTGCCAATCAGCCCCAGCATTTT	CASSFGANQPQHF
TRBV7-9	TRBD2	TRBJ2-3	-	TGTGCCAGCAGCTTGCTAGCGGGAGCCGGAGGGCAGTATTTT	CASSLLAGAGGQYF
TRBV5-1	-	TRBJ2-3	-	TGCGCCAGCAGGGGTGACAACACAGATACGCAGTATTTT	CASRGDNTDTQYF
TRBV5-1	-	TRBJ1-2	few	TGCGCCAGCAGCTTGGGCAGTACTAGCTATGGCTACACCTTC	CASSLGSTSYGYTF
TRBV2	-	TRBJ2-3	-	TGTGCCAGCAGCAATGACTTCACAGATACGCAGTATTTT	CASSNDFTDTQYF
TRBV5-1	TRBD1	TRBJ2-5	-	TGCGCCAGCAGCCAACCGGAGACAGGGGAAGAGACCCAGTACTTC	CASSQPETGEETQYF
TRBV10-3	TRBD2	TRBJ2-7	few	TGTGCCATCAGTGAGTCACTCGGACTAGCGGGGGACTACGAGCAGTACTTC	CAISESLGLAGDYEQYF
TRBV7-9	-	TRBJ1-3	-	TGTGCCAGCACCGACGGAACGTACTCTGGAAACACCATATATTTT	CASTDGTYSGNTIYF
TRBV7-8	TRBD2	TRBJ2-1	-	TGTGCCAGCAGCTTGGGACTAGCGGGAGTATTGAATGAGCAGTTCTTC	CASSLGLAGVLNEQFF
TRBV4-1	TRBD2	TRBJ2-7	-	TGCGCCAGCAGCCAAGTAGGGACTAGCGGCTCCTACGAGCAGTACTTC	CASSQVGTSGSYEQYF
TRBV6-1	-	TRBJ1-2	few	TGTGCCAGCAGTGAGGGGCCGGGGGCGATCTATGGCTACACCTTC	CASSEGPGAIYGYTF
TRBV5-1	TRBD2	TRBJ2-1	few	TGCGCCAGCAGCTTACAGATAGCGGGAGTTTACAATGAGCAGTTCTTC	CASSLQIAGVYNEQFF
TRBV5-1	-	TRBJ2-2	-	TGCGCCAGCAGCTTGCTCTTATTTGACAGCATCCTCAACACCGGGGAGCTGTTTTTT	CASSLLLFDSILNTGELFF
TRBV6-1	TRBD1	TRBJ2-1	-	TGTGCCAGCAGGCCCCTGACAGGGGACAATGAGCAGTTCTTC	CASRPLTGDNEQFF
TRBV10-3	TRBD2	TRBJ2-7	-	TGTGCCATCAGTGCCGCGACTAGCGGGAGGTACGAGCAGTACTTC	CAISAATSGRYEQYF
TRBV5-1	-	TRBJ1-1	-	TGCGCCAGCAGCCCGCGGACGGGACAACCCTATGCTGAAGCTTTCTTT	CASSPRTGQPYAEAFF
TRBV27	-	TRBJ1-2	-	TGTGCCAGCAGTTTATCGGTATACTATGGCTACACCTTC	CASSLSVYYGYTF
TRBV20-1	-	TRBJ2-3	-	TGCAGTGCTAACCTAGGGGGCCTAGCGGGTCCAGATACGCAGTATTTT	CSANLGGLAGPDTQYF
TRBV5-6	-	TRBJ2-6	-	TGTGCCAGCAGCAGGGGCTCTGGGGCCAACGTCCTGACTTTC	CASSRGSGANVLTF
TRBV5-1	TRBD1	TRBJ2-2	-	TGCGCCAGCAGCCCGCGACAGGGGCGCACCGGGGAGCTGTTTTTT	CASSPRQGRTGELFF
TRBV5-1	-	TRBJ2-7	few	TGCGCCAGCACCCTCCGGGCGGAGAGCTACGAGCAGTACTTC	CASTLRAESYEQYF
TRBV7-9	-	TRBJ2-5	few	TGTGCCAGCACCGAGGGTCGCAGGAACCAAGAGACCCAGTACTTC	CASTEGRRNQETQYF
TRBV7-3	-	TRBJ1-3	few	TGTGCCAGCAGCCCTCCCAGGGAAGGAAACACCATATATTTT	CASSPPREGNTIYF
TRBV5-1	-	TRBJ2-7	few	TGCGCCAGCAGCTTGCCCGGACTTTTCTACGAGCAGTACTTC	CASSLPGLFYEQYF
TRBV14	-	TRBJ2-1	-	TGTGCCAGCAGCCAAGCCCAACCGGGCCCCGTCAATGAGCAGTTCTTC	CASSQAQPGPVNEQFF
TRBV27	-	TRBJ2-7	many	TGTGCCAGCAGTTTACAGCAGGGAGACTACGAGCAGTACTTC	CASSLQQGDYEQYF
TRBV12-3/TRBV12-4	-	TRBJ1-1	few	TGTGCCAGCAGTGGGGCCCTGGACACTGAAGCTTTCTTT	CASSGALDTEAFF
TRBV20-1	TRBD2	TRBJ2-3	-	TGCAGTGCTTGGGGGGGGACCCCGCCTGATACGCAGTATTTT	CSAWGGTPPDTQYF
TRBV27	-	TRBJ1-1	few	TGTGCCAGCAGTTTGGTGGGTATGCGGACCACTGAAGCTTTCTTT	CASSLVGMRTTEAFF
TRBV7-3	TRBD1	TRBJ1-5	-	TGTGCCAGCAGCTTGGACAGGGGGTGGGGGCAGCCCCAGCATTTT	CASSLDRGWGQPQHF
TRBV6-5	TRBD1	TRBJ2-7	-	TGTGCCAGCAGTTACTCTGCAGGGGGCGAGCAGTACTTC	CASSYSAGGEQYF